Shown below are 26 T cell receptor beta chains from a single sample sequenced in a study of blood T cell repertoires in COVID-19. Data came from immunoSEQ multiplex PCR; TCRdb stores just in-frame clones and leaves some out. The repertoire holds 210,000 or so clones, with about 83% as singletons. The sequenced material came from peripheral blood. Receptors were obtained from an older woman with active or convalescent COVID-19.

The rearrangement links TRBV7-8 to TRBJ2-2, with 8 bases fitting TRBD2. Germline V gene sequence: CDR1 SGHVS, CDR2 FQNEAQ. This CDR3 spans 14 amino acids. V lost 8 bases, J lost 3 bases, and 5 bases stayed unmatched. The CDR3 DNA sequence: TGTGCCAGCGGGGAAGCGGGAGACACCGGGGAGCTGTTTTTT. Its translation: CASGEAGDTGELFF. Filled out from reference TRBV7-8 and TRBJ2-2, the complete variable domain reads GAGVSQSPRYKVAKRGQDVALRCDPISGHVSLFWYQQALGQGPEFLTYFQNEAQLDKSGLPSDRFFAERPEGSVSTLKIQRTQQEDSAVYLCASGEAGDTGELFFGEGSRLTVL.

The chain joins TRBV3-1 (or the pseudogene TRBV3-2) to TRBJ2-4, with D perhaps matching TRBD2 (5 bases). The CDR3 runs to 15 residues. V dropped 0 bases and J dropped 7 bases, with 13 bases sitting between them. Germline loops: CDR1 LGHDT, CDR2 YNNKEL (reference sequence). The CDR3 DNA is TGTGCCAGCAGCCAAGATGAGAGTAGGAGGAACATTCAGTACTTC. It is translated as CASSQDESRRNIQYF.

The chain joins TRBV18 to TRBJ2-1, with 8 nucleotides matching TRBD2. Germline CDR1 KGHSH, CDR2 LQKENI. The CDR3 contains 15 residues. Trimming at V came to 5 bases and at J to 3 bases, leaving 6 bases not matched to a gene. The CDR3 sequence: CASSSRGAFYNEQFF. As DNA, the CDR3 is TGTGCCAGCTCATCGCGGGGGGCCTTCTACAATGAGCAGTTCTTC.

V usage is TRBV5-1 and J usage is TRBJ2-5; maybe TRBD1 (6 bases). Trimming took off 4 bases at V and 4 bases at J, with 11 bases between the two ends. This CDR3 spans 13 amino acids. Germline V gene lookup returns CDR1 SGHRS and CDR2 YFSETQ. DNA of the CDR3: TGCGCCAGCAGCCGGGACACCATAGAGACCCAGTACTTC. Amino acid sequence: CASSRDTIETQYF.

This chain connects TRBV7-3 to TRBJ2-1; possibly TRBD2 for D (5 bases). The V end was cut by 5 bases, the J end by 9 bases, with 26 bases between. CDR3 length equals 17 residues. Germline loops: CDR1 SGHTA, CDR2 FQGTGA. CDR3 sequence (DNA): TGTGCCAGCAGCCCAAAATCTACTAGGTCCGCCTACGGTGAGCAGTTCTTC. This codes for CASSPKSTRSAYGEQFF. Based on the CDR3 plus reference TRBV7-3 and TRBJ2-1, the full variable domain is GAGVSQTPSNKVTEKGKYVELRCDPISGHTALYWYRQSLGQGPEFLIYFQGTGAADDSGLPNDRFFAVRPEGSVSTLKIQRTERGDSAVYLCASSPKSTRSAYGEQFFGPGTRLTVL.

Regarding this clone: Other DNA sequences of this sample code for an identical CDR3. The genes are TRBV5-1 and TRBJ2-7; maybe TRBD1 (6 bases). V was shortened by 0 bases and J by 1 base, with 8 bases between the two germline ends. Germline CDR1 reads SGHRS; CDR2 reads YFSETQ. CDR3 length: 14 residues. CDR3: CASSLVGGSYEQYF. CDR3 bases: TGCGCCAGCAGCTTGGTAGGGGGTTCCTACGAGCAGTACTTC.

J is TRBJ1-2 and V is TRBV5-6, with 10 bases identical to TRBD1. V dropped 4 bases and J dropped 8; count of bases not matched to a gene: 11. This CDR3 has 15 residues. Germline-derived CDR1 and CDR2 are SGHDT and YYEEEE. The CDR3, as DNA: TGTGCCAGCAGCCCCCGGGACAGGGGAAGAGCGGGCTACACCTTC. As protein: CASSPRDRGRAGYTF.

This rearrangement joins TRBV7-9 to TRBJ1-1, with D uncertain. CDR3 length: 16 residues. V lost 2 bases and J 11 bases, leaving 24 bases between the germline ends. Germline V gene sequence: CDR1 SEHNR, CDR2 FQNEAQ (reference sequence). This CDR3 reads CASSLSARAGIDGAFF. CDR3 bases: TGTGCCAGCAGCTTATCCGCTCGGGCGGGTATCGATGGTGCTTTCTTT.

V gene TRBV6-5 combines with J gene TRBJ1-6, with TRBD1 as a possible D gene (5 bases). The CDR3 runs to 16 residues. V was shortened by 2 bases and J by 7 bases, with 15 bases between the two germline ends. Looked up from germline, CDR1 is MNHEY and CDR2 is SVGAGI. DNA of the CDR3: TGTGCCAGCAGTTACGGGGGGGGAGGGGTCAATTCACCCCTCCACTTT. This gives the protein CASSYGGGGVNSPLHF.

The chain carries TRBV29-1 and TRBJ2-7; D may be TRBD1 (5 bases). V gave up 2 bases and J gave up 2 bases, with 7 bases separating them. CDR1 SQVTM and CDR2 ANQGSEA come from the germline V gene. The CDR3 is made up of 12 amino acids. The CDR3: CSVESQAYEQYF. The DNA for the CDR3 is TGCAGCGTTGAATCACAGGCCTACGAGCAGTACTTC.

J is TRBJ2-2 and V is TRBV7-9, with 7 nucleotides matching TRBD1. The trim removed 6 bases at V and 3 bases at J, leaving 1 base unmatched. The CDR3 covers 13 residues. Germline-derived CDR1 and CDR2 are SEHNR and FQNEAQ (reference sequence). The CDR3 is CASRGTDTGELFF. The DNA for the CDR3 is TGTGCCAGCAGGGGGACAGACACCGGGGAGCTGTTTTTT.

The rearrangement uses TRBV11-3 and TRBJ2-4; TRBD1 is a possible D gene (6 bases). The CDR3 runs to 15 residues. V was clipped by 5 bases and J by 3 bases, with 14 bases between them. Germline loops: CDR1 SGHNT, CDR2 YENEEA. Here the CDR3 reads CASSPTRGSKNIQYF. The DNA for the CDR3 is TGTGCCAGCAGCCCTACCAGGGGCAGCAAAAACATTCAGTACTTC.

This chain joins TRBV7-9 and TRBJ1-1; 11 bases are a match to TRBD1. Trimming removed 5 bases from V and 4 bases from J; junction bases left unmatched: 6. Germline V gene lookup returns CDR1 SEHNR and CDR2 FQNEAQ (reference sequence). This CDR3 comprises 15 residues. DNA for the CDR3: TGTGCCAGCAGCCCGTGGGGACAGGGGGGCACTGAAGCTTTCTTT. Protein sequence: CASSPWGQGGTEAFF.

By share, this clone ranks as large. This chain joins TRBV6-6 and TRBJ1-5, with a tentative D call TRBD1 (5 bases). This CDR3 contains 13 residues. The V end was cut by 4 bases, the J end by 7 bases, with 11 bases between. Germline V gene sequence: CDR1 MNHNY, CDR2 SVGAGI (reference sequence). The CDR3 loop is CASSSAGGQPQHF. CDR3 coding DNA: TGTGCCAGCAGTTCCGCGGGGGGGCAGCCCCAGCATTTT.

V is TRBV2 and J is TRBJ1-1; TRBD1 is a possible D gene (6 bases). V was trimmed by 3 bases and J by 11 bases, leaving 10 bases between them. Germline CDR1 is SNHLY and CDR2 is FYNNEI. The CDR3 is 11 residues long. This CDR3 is CASSDRGKAFF. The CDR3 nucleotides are TGTGCCAGCAGTGACAGGGGTAAGGCTTTCTTT.

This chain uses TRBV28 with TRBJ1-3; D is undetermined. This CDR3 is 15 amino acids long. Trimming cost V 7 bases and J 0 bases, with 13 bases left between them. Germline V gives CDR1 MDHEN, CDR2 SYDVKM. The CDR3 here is CASTPSLGSGNTIYF. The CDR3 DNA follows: TGTGCCAGCACCCCCTCCCTCGGCTCTGGAAACACCATATATTTT.

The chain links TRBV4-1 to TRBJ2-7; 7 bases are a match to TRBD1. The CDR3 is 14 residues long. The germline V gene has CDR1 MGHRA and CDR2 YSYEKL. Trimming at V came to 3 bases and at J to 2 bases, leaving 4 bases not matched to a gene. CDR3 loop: CASSQDRMTYEQYF. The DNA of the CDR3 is TGCGCCAGCAGCCAGGACAGGATGACCTACGAGCAGTACTTC.

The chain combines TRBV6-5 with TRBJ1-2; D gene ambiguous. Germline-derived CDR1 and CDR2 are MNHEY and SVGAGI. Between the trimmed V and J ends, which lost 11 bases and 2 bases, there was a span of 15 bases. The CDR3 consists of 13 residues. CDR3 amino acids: CALRLPRNYGYTF. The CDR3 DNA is TGTGCCCTGAGGCTACCACGCAACTATGGCTACACCTTC.

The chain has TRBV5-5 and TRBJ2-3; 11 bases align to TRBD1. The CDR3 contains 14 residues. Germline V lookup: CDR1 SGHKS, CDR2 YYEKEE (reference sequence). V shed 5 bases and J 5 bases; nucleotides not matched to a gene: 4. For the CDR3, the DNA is TGTGCCAGCAGTCCGGGACAGGGGGTAGATACGCAGTATTTT. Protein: CASSPGQGVDTQYF.

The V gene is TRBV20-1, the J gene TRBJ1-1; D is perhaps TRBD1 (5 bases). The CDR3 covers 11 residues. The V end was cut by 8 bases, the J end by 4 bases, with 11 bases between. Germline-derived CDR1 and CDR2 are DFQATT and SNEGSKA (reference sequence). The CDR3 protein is CSPNGGTEAFF. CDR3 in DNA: TGCAGTCCCAACGGGGGCACTGAAGCTTTCTTT.

CDR3 nucleotides: TGCGCCAGCAGCTTGGGAACGGGGGAGACCCAGTACTTC. Protein: CASSLGTGETQYF. V usage is TRBV5-1 and J usage is TRBJ2-5, with D tentatively TRBD2 (5 bases). Trimming shortened V by 0 bases and J by 5 bases, and 8 bases separated the two germline ends. Germline V gives CDR1 SGHRS, CDR2 YFSETQ. CDR3 length equals 13 residues.

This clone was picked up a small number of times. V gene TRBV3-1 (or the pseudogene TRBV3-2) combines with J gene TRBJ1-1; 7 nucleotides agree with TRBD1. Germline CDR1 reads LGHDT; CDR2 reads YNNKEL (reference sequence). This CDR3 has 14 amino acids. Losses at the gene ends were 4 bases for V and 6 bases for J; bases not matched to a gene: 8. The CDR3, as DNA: TGTGCCAGCAGCCTAAATCATGGACAGGCTGAAGCTTTCTTT. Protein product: CASSLNHGQAEAFF.

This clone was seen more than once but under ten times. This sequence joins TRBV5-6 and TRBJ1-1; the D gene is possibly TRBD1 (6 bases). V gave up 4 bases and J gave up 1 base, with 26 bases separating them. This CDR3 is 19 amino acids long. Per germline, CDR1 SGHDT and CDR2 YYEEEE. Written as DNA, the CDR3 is TGTGCCAGCAGCGGTGGGTTCTTGAGGGGGTCCTTCAAGAACACTGAAGCTTTCTTT. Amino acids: CASSGGFLRGSFKNTEAFF. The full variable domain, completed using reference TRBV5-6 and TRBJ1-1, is DAGVTQSPTHLIKTRGQQVTLRCSPKSGHDTVSWYQQALGQGPQFIFQYYEEEERQRGNFPDRFSGHQFPNYSSELNVNALLLGDSALYLCASSGGFLRGSFKNTEAFFGQGTRLTVV.

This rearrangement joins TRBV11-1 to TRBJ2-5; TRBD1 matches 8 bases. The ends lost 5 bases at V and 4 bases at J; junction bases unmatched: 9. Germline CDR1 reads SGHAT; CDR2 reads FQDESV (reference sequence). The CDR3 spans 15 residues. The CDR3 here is CASSHGTGVLETQYF. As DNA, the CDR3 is TGTGCCAGCAGCCACGGGACAGGAGTATTAGAGACCCAGTACTTC.

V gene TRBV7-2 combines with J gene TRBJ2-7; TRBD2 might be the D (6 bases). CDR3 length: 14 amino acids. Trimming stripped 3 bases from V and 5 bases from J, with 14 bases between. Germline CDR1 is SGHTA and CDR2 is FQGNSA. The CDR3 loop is CASSLSGSINEQYF. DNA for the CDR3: TGTGCCAGCAGCTTGTCCGGGAGTATCAACGAGCAGTACTTC.

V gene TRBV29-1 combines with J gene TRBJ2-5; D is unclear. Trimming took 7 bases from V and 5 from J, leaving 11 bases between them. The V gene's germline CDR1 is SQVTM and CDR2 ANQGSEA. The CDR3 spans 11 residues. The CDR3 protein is CSGASEETQYF. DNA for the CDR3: TGCAGCGGGGCCTCTGAGGAGACCCAGTACTTC. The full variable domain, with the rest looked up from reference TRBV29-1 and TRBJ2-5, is SAVISQKPSRDICQRGTSLTIQCQVDSQVTMMFWYRQQPGQSLTLIATANQGSEATYESGFVIDKFPISRPNLTFSTLTVSNMSPEDSSIYLCSGASEETQYFGPGTRLLVL.